The 21 T cell receptor beta chains given below trace back to one sample, sequenced in a study of cytomegalovirus exposure and HLA in healthy donors. Vbeta (60) and Jbeta (13) primers were used in the PCR. Assay used: immunoSEQ multiplex PCR; TCRdb lists only in-frame clones, some missing. The table includes about 150,000 clones, roughly 77% detected once. Sequenced sample: PBMCs. These receptor sequences come from a man aged 25-45 years in good health and CMV-seropositive.

The chain carries TRBV2 and TRBJ2-7; 11 nucleotides align to TRBD1. Germline-derived CDR1 and CDR2 are SNHLY and FYNNEI. The V gene end was trimmed by 8 bases and the J gene end by 7 bases; junction bases not matched to a gene: 13. The CDR3 sequence is 15 residues long. The chain's CDR3 is CASSSDRGPPQEQYF. CDR3 sequence (DNA): TGTGCCAGCTCCTCGGACAGGGGGCCCCCTCAGGAGCAGTACTTC. Full variable domain (rest looked up from reference TRBV2 and TRBJ2-7): EPEVTQTPSHQVTQMGQEVILRCVPISNHLYFYWYRQILGQKVEFLVSFYNNEISEKSEIFDDQFSVERPDGSNFTLKIRSTKLEDSAMYFCASSSDRGPPQEQYFGPGTRLTVT.

The chain uses TRBV7-9 and TRBJ2-5; maybe TRBD2 (7 bases). The CDR3 covers 15 residues. Trimming cost V 2 bases and J 1 base, with 11 bases left between them. CDR1 is SEHNR and CDR2 is FQNEAQ in the germline V gene (reference sequence). The CDR3 here is CASSLNAGAQETQYF. The DNA for the CDR3 is TGTGCCAGCAGCTTAAATGCGGGGGCCCAAGAGACCCAGTACTTC.

This clone was seen once. CDR3 DNA: TGCGCCAGCAGCCAAGACGGGGGAGCTGGGGCCAACGTCCTGACTTTC. Its protein product is CASSQDGGAGANVLTF. The chain carries TRBV4-1 and TRBJ2-6; possibly TRBD2 for D (6 bases). CDR1 is MGHRA, CDR2 YSYEKL, per germline. V lost 0 bases and J lost 2, with 8 bases in between. CDR3 length equals 16 residues.

The chain joins TRBV2 to TRBJ2-4; no clear D. Trimming shortened V by 4 bases and J by 3 bases, and 7 bases separated the two germline ends. This CDR3 is 13 amino acids long. The germline CDR1 and CDR2 sequences are SNHLY and FYNNEI. The DNA of the CDR3 is TGTGCCAGCAGTGGTCTCTTCAAAAACATTCAGTACTTC. Its protein is CASSGLFKNIQYF.

This clone has just one count. The chain recombines TRBV30 with TRBJ1-5; no reliable D call. The length of the CDR3 is 13 residues. Germline V lookup: CDR1 GTSNPN, CDR2 SVGIG (reference sequence). V gave up 0 bases and J gave up 4 bases, with 7 bases separating them. As DNA, the CDR3 is TGTGCCTGGAGTGTCAATTTTAATCAGCCCCAGCATTTT. Translation gives CAWSVNFNQPQHF.

J is TRBJ2-7 and V is TRBV5-4; no clear D. In germline, CDR1 is SGHNT, CDR2 YYREEE (reference sequence). The CDR3 extends over 13 amino acids. Trimming pared 0 bases from V and 7 bases from J, leaving 11 bases between. Here the CDR3 DNA reads TGTGCCAGCAGCTTGGATGGGTGGAGTGAGCAGTACTTC. It encodes CASSLDGWSEQYF. The entire variable domain, with the rest obtained from reference TRBV5-4 and TRBJ2-7, is as follows: ETGVTQSPTHLIKTRGQQVTLRCSSQSGHNTVSWYQQALGQGPQFIFQYYREEENGRGNFPPRFSGLQFPNYSSELNVNALELDDSALYLCASSLDGWSEQYFGPGTRLTVT.

The chain combines TRBV18 with TRBJ2-2; possible D gene TRBD1, 6 bases. The J call could be wrong; TRBJ1-3 is a better fit for the DNA end. In germline, CDR1 is KGHSH, CDR2 LQKENI. This CDR3 contains 15 residues. CDR3 sequence reads: CASSPPAGVGNTIYF. The CDR3 DNA follows: TGTGCCAGCTCACCCCCGGCAGGGGTTGGAAACACCATATATTTT.

This chain joins TRBV12-2 and TRBJ2-7; TRBD2 is the table's D call, not checked against the DNA. TRBV12-2 is a pseudogene locus. There are 14 residues in the CDR3. The CDR3 coding sequence is TGTGCAAGTCGCTTCCCTAGCGGGGCCTACGAGCAGTACTTC. Its translation is CASRFPSGAYEQYF.

J is TRBJ1-5 and V is TRBV9; 8 bases agree with TRBD1. The CDR3 extends over 13 amino acids. Trimming took 3 bases from V and 5 from J; bases not matched to a gene: 1. Germline V CDR1 and CDR2: SGDLS, YYNGEE. The CDR3 region is CASSATGDQPQHF. CDR3 in DNA: TGTGCCAGCAGCGCGACAGGGGATCAGCCCCAGCATTTT. Using reference TRBV9 and TRBJ1-5 for the parts outside the CDR3, the full variable domain is DSGVTQTPKHLITATGQRVTLRCSPRSGDLSVYWYQQSLDQGLQFLIQYYNGEERAKGNILERFSAQQFPDLHSELNLSSLELGDSALYFCASSATGDQPQHFGDGTRLSIL.

The rearrangement uses TRBV2 and TRBJ2-1, with a weak D call TRBD2 (6 bases). V was shortened by 4 bases and J by 7 bases, with 14 bases between the two germline ends. Germline V lookup: CDR1 SNHLY, CDR2 FYNNEI. CDR3 length: 14 residues. CDR3 coding DNA: TGTGCCAGCAGTGTGAAACTGGCGGGAAATGAGCAGTTCTTC. Residues: CASSVKLAGNEQFF.

The rearrangement links TRBV7-9 to TRBJ2-7, with 7 bases identical to TRBD2. The CDR3 contains 14 residues. Germline CDR1 is SEHNR and CDR2 is FQNEAQ (reference sequence). V was clipped by 6 bases and J by 4 bases; unmatched bases: 9. CDR3 region: CASSSKAGSYEQYF. Written as DNA, the CDR3 is TGTGCCAGCAGTTCAAAAGCGGGAAGTTACGAGCAGTACTTC. The whole variable domain, filled in from reference TRBV7-9 and TRBJ2-7, reads DTGVSQNPRHKITKRGQNVTFRCDPISEHNRLYWYRQTLGQGPEFLTYFQNEAQLEKSRLLSDRFSAERPKGSFSTLEIQRTEQGDSAMYLCASSSKAGSYEQYFGPGTRLTVT.

CDR3 DNA: TGTGCCAGCAGCTTAGGGACAGCTTCCCAAGAGACCCAGTACTTC. Protein product: CASSLGTASQETQYF. V gene TRBV7-3 combines with J gene TRBJ2-5; 7 bases match TRBD1. Germline V lookup: CDR1 SGHTA, CDR2 FQGTGA. This CDR3 spans 15 amino acids. The J segment lost 1 base and the V segment lost 2 bases, leaving 4 bases of the junction unmatched.

CDR3: CASSQDSRGVLYGYTF. The CDR3 region has the DNA TGTGCCAGCAGCCAAGATAGTCGCGGGGTTTTGTATGGCTACACCTTC. This chain uses TRBV4-2 with TRBJ1-2; D remains ambiguous. This CDR3 has 16 amino acids. The V end lost 0 bases, the J end lost 5 bases, and 16 bases lay between the germline ends. Germline values: CDR1 LGHNA, CDR2 YNFKEQ.

The chain joins TRBV4-3 to TRBJ2-3; 10 nucleotides agree with TRBD2. This CDR3 comprises 17 residues. V shed 0 bases and J 6 bases; nucleotides not matched to a gene: 9. Germline CDR1 LGHNA, CDR2 YSLEER. CDR3 sequence (DNA): TGCGCCAGCAGCCAAGATGCGGCTAGCGGGGGATGGGATACGCAGTATTTT. Protein: CASSQDAASGGWDTQYF.

This chain joins TRBV27 and TRBJ1-2; the D gene is possibly TRBD1 (6 bases). CDR1 is MNHEY, CDR2 SMNVEV, per germline (reference sequence). The CDR3 runs 11 residues. Between the trimmed V and J ends, which lost 8 bases and 10 bases, there was a span of 14 bases. The CDR3 nucleotides are TGTGCCAGCGGTAGGGGGAATGTCTACACCTTC. It codes for CASGRGNVYTF.

The chain combines TRBV30 with TRBJ2-1; a weak D match, TRBD1 (5 bases). The CDR3 runs 17 residues. Germline loops: CDR1 GTSNPN, CDR2 SVGIG (reference sequence). Trimming pared 2 bases from V and 7 bases from J, leaving 24 bases between. CDR3 amino acids: CAWSYPPPEGRANEQFF. The CDR3 DNA sequence: TGTGCCTGGAGTTATCCACCCCCTGAAGGCAGGGCTAATGAGCAGTTCTTC.

The chain links TRBV9 to TRBJ2-1, with 9 positions matching TRBD1. Germline CDR1 is SGDLS and CDR2 is YYNGEE. Losses at the gene ends were 3 bases for V and 5 bases for J; bases not matched to a gene: 6. The CDR3 spans 15 residues. For the CDR3, the DNA is TGTGCCAGCAGCGGGGACAGGGTGGCGCACAATGAGCAGTTCTTC. Encoded protein: CASSGDRVAHNEQFF.

The chain employs TRBV2 and TRBJ1-4, with D unclear. V was shortened by 7 bases and J by 7 bases, with 10 bases between the two germline ends. Germline V gene lookup returns CDR1 SNHLY and CDR2 FYNNEI. The CDR3 runs to 12 residues. The CDR3 DNA is TGTGCCAGCAAGGAGGTAGCTGAAAAACTGTTTTTT. This translates into CASKEVAEKLFF.

The chain is built from TRBV29-1 and TRBJ2-5; 7 bases are a match to TRBD1. The tail of the sequence fits TRBJ2-7 better, so the J call may be wrong. Per germline, CDR1 SQVTM and CDR2 ANQGSEA. There are 16 residues in the CDR3. The CDR3 nucleotides read TGCAGCGTTGAAGGTCAAGACAGGGAAGAGGGCCACGAGCAGTACTTC. It codes for CSVEGQDREEGHEQYF.

The V gene is TRBV7-2, the J gene TRBJ1-1, with D possibly TRBD1 on 5 matching bases. The germline V gene has CDR1 SGHTA and CDR2 FQGNSA. V lost 7 bases to trimming and J lost 10 bases, with 16 bases between them. This CDR3 is 12 amino acids long. The CDR3 spells CASIGGVIGAFF. The CDR3 DNA reads as TGTGCCAGCATCGGGGGGGTAATCGGAGCTTTCTTT.

The chain joins TRBV28 to TRBJ2-1; TRBD2 aligns across 9 bases. Germline V gene data show CDR1 as MDHEN and CDR2 as SYDVKM. The CDR3 has 15 amino acids. Trimming at V came to 2 bases and at J to 9 bases, leaving 8 bases not matched to a gene. The CDR3 reads CASSLTAGGRLEQFF. CDR3 DNA sequence: TGTGCCAGCAGTTTAACGGCGGGAGGGCGACTTGAGCAGTTCTTC. Variable domain in full (rest from reference TRBV28 and TRBJ2-1): DVKVTQSSRYLVKRTGEKVFLECVQDMDHENMFWYRQDPGLGLRLIYFSYDVKMKEKGDIPEGYSVSREKKERFSLILESASTNQTSMYLCASSLTAGGRLEQFFGPGTRLTVL.